This T cell receptor (beta chain) was captured in a study of blood T cell repertoires in COVID-19. Study background: PBMCs, B-cell-depleted T cells, or T cells were the source of the cDNA or gDNA that made up the material.

Germline V gene lookup returns CDR1 SNHLY and CDR2 FYNNEI. J was trimmed by 6 bases and V by 4 bases; bases with no gene match: 5. There are 13 residues in the CDR3. Method: immunoSEQ multiplex PCR; TCRdb's copy keeps in-frame clones and lacks some. This table has 110,000 to 150,000 clones, over 80% appearing once. The sample holds one count of this clone. Sequences were obtained from peripheral blood. The TCR was taken from a woman over 75 with acute or convalescent COVID-19. The gene calls are TRBV2 and TRBJ1-1; 7 bases are shared with TRBD1. CDR3 residues: CASSVIGGPEAFF. Written as DNA, the CDR3 is TGTGCCAGCAGTGTAATAGGGGGCCCTGAAGCTTTCTTT.